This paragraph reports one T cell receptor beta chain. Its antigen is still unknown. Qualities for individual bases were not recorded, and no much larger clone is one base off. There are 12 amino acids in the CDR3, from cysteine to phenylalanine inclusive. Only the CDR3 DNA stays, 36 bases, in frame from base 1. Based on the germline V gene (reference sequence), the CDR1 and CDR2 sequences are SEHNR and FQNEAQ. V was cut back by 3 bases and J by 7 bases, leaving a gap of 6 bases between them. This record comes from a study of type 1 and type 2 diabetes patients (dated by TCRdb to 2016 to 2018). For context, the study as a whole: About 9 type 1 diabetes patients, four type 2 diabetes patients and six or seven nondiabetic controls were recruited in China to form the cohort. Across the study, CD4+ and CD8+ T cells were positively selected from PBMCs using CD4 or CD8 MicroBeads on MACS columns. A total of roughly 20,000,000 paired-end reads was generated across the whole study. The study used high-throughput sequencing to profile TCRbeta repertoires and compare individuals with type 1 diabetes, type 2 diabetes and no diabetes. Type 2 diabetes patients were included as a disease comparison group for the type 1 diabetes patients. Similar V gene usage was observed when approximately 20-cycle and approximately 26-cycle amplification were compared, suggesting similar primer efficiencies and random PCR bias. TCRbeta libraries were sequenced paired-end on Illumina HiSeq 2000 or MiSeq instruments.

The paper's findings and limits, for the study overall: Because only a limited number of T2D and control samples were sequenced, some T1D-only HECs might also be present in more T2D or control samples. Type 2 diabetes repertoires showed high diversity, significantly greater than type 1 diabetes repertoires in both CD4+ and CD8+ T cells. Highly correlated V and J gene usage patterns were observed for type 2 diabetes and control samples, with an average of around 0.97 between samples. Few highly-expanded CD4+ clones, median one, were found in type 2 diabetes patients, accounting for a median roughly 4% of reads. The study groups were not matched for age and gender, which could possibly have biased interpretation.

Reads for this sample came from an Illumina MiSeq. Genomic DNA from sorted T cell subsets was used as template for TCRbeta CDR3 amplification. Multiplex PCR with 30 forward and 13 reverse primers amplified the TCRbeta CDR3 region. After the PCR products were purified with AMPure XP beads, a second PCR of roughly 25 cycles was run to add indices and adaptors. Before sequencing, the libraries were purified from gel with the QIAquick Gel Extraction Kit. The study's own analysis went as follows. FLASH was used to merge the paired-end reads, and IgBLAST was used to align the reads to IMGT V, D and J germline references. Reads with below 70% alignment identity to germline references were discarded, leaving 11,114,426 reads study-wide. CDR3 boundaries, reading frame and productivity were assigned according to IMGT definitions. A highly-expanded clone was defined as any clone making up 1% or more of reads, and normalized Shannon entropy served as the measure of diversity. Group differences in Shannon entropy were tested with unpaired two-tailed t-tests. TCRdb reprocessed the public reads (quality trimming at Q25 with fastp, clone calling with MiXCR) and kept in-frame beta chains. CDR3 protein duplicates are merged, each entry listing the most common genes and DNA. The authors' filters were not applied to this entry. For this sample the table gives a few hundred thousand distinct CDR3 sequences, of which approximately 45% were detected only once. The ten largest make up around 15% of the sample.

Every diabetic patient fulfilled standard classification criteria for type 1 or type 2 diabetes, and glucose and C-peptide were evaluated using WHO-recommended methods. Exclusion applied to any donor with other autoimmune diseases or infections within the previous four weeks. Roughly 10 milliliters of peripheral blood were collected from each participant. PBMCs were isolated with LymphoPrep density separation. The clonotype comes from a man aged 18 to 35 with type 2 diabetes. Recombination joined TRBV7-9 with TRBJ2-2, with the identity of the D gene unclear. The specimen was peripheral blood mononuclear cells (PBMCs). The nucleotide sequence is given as TGTGCCAGCAGCTTGGCCGACGGGGAGCTGTTTTTT. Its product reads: CASSLADGELFF.